The 12 T cell receptor beta chains below all came from one sample that was sequenced in a study of T cell changes during pregnancy in multiple sclerosis. The table came from immunoSEQ multiplex PCR; TCRdb's copy has only in-frame clones and leaves some out. The data hold roughly 64,000 clones, with 95% to 97% observed a single time. The sequenced sample was CD8+ T cells from peripheral blood mononuclear cells, obtained after pregnancy. The receptor source for this set is a female donor with multiple sclerosis, enrolled in a pregnancy study.

The chain has TRBV7-9 and TRBJ2-3, with D possibly being TRBD1 (6 bases). Germline CDR1 reads SEHNR; CDR2 reads FQNEAQ (reference sequence). The CDR3 totals 14 residues. The V and J ends lost 6 bases and 0 bases respectively, with 10 bases between them. The CDR3 reads CASRTGRSTDTQYF. The DNA of the CDR3 is TGTGCCAGCAGAACAGGGAGAAGCACAGATACGCAGTATTTT.

This chain connects TRBV7-3 to TRBJ2-3; D is possibly TRBD2 (6 bases). This CDR3 contains 15 residues. The germline gives CDR1 SGHTA, CDR2 FQGTGA. With 4 bases removed from V and 3 bases from J, the gap between germline ends came to 14 bases. CDR3 sequence (DNA): TGTGCCAGCAGCTCAACGGCGGGAACGACAGATACGCAGTATTTT. It is translated as CASSSTAGTTDTQYF.

The V call is TRBV10-3, the J call TRBJ2-3, with a tentative D call TRBD2 (7 bases). Germline V gene data show CDR1 as ENHRY and CDR2 as SYGVKD. Trimming pared 10 bases from V and 0 bases from J, leaving 17 bases between. The CDR3 consists of 15 residues. The CDR3, as DNA: TGTGCCACCTCGGACGCGGGGGCTAGCACAGATACGCAGTATTTT. This gives the protein CATSDAGASTDTQYF.

V is TRBV27 and J is TRBJ2-1; D is unclear. Germline assignment: CDR1 MNHEY and CDR2 SMNVEV (reference sequence). The CDR3 runs 16 residues. The V end was cut by 2 bases, the J end by 0 bases, with 11 bases between. The CDR3 loop reads CASSLRFKSSYNEQFF. DNA of the CDR3: TGTGCCAGCAGTTTACGATTCAAGAGCTCCTACAATGAGCAGTTCTTC.

The chain uses TRBV19 and TRBJ2-7, with D maybe TRBD1 (6 bases). The CDR3 contains 14 residues. Trimming shortened V by 3 bases and J by 3 bases, and 12 bases separated the two germline ends. Per the germline V gene, CDR1 is LNHDA and CDR2 is SQIVND (reference sequence). The CDR3 loop reads CASSMGHTDYEQYF. CDR3 in DNA: TGTGCCAGTAGTATGGGACACACGGACTACGAGCAGTACTTC.

The chain recombines TRBV5-1 with TRBJ1-4; 10 nucleotides match TRBD1. V lost 6 bases to trimming and J lost 7 bases; unmatched junction nucleotides: 12. Germline lookup yields CDR1 SGHRS and CDR2 YFSETQ. The CDR3 extends over 16 amino acids. CDR3 DNA: TGCGCCAGCACCGACTATCCGGGACAGGGGATTGAAAAACTGTTTTTT. Translating it yields CASTDYPGQGIEKLFF.

The chain couples TRBV6-6 to TRBJ2-7; possible D gene TRBD2, 6 bases. Trimming shortened V by 8 bases and J by 1 base, and 18 bases separated the two germline ends. Per the germline V gene, CDR1 is MNHNY and CDR2 is SVGAGI (reference sequence). This CDR3 region has 15 residues. For the CDR3, the DNA is TGTGCCAGCCGAGGAGGCGGAGGGACTTCCTACGAGCAGTACTTC. Protein sequence: CASRGGGGTSYEQYF.

This chain joins TRBV7-6 and TRBJ2-1; 7 bases match TRBD1. The junction had 9 bases not matched to a gene; V was cut back by 8 bases and J by 2 bases. The CDR3 has 15 residues. Per germline, CDR1 SGHVS and CDR2 FNYEAQ. CDR3 region: CASADRDSPYNEQFF. In DNA, the CDR3 is TGTGCCAGCGCCGACAGGGACAGTCCCTACAATGAGCAGTTCTTC. Full variable domain (outside the CDR3, taken from reference TRBV7-6 and TRBJ2-1): GAGVSQSPRYKVTKRGQDVALRCDPISGHVSLYWYRQALGQGPEFLTYFNYEAQQDKSGLPNDRFSAERPEGSISTLTIQRTEQRDSAMYRCASADRDSPYNEQFFGPGTRLTVL.

The gene calls are TRBV2 and TRBJ2-3, with TRBD1 as a possible D gene (6 bases). Germline CDR1 SNHLY, CDR2 FYNNEI. V shed 6 bases and J shed 3 bases, with 19 bases lying between them. The CDR3 is 16 amino acids. CDR3 protein: CASSDTTGRGTDTQYF. The CDR3 bases are TGTGCCAGCAGCGACACTACAGGGAGAGGGACAGATACGCAGTATTTT.

This chain connects TRBV9 to TRBJ1-1, with D uncertain. The CDR3 contains 13 residues. V lost 0 bases to trimming and J lost 2 bases, with 5 bases between them. The germline V gene encodes CDR1 SGDLS and CDR2 YYNGEE. Here the CDR3 DNA reads TGTGCCAGCAGCGTAGGAGATAACACTGAAGCTTTCTTT. Protein sequence: CASSVGDNTEAFF.

The chain links TRBV6-6 to TRBJ2-7; the D gene is possibly TRBD2 (6 bases). Germline CDR1 MNHNY, CDR2 SVGAGI (reference sequence). The length of the CDR3 is 14 residues. V gave up 4 bases and J gave up 0 bases, with 10 bases separating them. This chain's CDR3 is CASSFGRGSYEQYF. CDR3 in DNA: TGTGCCAGCAGTTTCGGGCGGGGCTCCTACGAGCAGTACTTC.

This chain uses TRBV5-1 with TRBJ2-3; 8 bases fit TRBD2. The CDR3 has 17 amino acids. The germline gives CDR1 SGHRS, CDR2 YFSETQ. The J segment lost 2 bases and the V segment lost 0 bases, leaving 8 bases of the junction unmatched. The CDR3 nucleotides are TGCGCCAGCAGCTTGGACCCCCGGGGGGGGCTCACAGATACGCAGTATTTT. Residues: CASSLDPRGGLTDTQYF.